These 25 T cell receptor beta chains came from one sample sequenced in a study of cytomegalovirus exposure and HLA in healthy donors. The assay was immunoSEQ multiplex PCR, and TCRdb's table has in-frame clones only and misses some. Of about 160,000 clones listed, more than 75% are singletons. Input material: PBMCs. The source is a man younger than 30 in good health and CMV-seronegative.

The J gene is TRBJ2-7, the V gene TRBV7-9, with D perhaps TRBD2 (6 bases). The CDR3 runs 15 residues. V gave up 1 base and J gave up 3 bases, with 13 bases separating them. Germline CDR1 and CDR2: SEHNR and FQNEAQ (reference sequence). The CDR3 sequence is CASSLGLARNYEQYF. CDR3 in DNA: TGTGCCAGCAGCTTAGGGCTAGCGAGAAACTACGAGCAGTACTTC. The complete variable domain, with remaining parts taken from reference TRBV7-9 and TRBJ2-7, reads DTGVSQNPRHKITKRGQNVTFRCDPISEHNRLYWYRQTLGQGPEFLTYFQNEAQLEKSRLLSDRFSAERPKGSFSTLEIQRTEQGDSAMYLCASSLGLARNYEQYFGPGTRLTVT.

V is TRBV9 and J is TRBJ2-1; weak D call: TRBD1 (5 bases). This CDR3 spans 15 amino acids. CDR1 and CDR2 from the germline V gene are SGDLS and YYNGEE. V was trimmed by 3 bases and J by 0 bases, leaving 10 bases between them. The CDR3 bases are TGTGCCAGCAGCGGGCCAGACAGCTCCTACAATGAGCAGTTCTTC. This codes for CASSGPDSSYNEQFF. The full variable domain, with the rest looked up from reference TRBV9 and TRBJ2-1, is DSGVTQTPKHLITATGQRVTLRCSPRSGDLSVYWYQQSLDQGLQFLIQYYNGEERAKGNILERFSAQQFPDLHSELNLSSLELGDSALYFCASSGPDSSYNEQFFGPGTRLTVL.

The chain carries TRBV5-3 and TRBJ2-1, with 12 bases that match TRBD2. TRBV5-3 is labeled an ORF, and its function is uncertain. The V and J ends lost 1 base and 6 bases, in that order; junction bases with no gene match: 5. CDR3 length: 16 residues. The CDR3 nucleotides read TGTGCCAGAAGCTTGTGTCTAGCGGGAGGGCCCAATGAGCAGTTCTTC. Its protein is CARSLCLAGGPNEQFF.

The CDR3 loop reads CASTHVGRDQPQHF. The CDR3 DNA reads TGCGCCAGCACTCATGTAGGGAGAGATCAGCCCCAGCATTTT. The chain combines TRBV23-1 with TRBJ1-5; D gene uncertain. TRBV23-1 is noted as an ORF with a role that remains uncertain. The germline V and J ends were trimmed by 7 bases and 5 bases, with 15 bases remaining between them. This CDR3 spans 14 amino acids.

V and J are TRBV5-4 and TRBJ2-3; 11 bases fit TRBD2. CDR1 and CDR2 from the germline V gene are SGHNT and YYREEE (reference sequence). The CDR3 is made up of 16 amino acids. V lost 4 bases to trimming and J lost 3 bases; unmatched junction nucleotides: 7. CDR3 nucleotides: TGTGCCAGCAGCCTCCTGGGACTAGCGGAGACAGATACGCAGTATTTT. Amino acid sequence: CASSLLGLAETDTQYF.

The V call is TRBV4-1, the J call TRBJ2-2; D possibly corresponds to TRBD2 (6 bases). V was clipped by 0 bases and J by 2 bases, with 13 bases between them. The CDR3 has 17 amino acids. Germline V gene sequence: CDR1 MGHRA, CDR2 YSYEKL. CDR3 residues: CASSQDYRDSNTGELFF. The CDR3 bases are TGCGCCAGCAGCCAAGATTATCGGGACTCCAACACCGGGGAGCTGTTTTTT.

This rearrangement joins TRBV11-2 to TRBJ2-7; TRBD2 matches 10 bases. Trimming removed 4 bases from V and 6 bases from J; junction bases left unmatched: 15. Germline V CDR1 and CDR2: SGHAT, FQNNGV. The CDR3 length is 17 residues. The DNA for the CDR3 is TGTGCCAGCAGCTCGATCCGGGCTAGCGGGAGCAAAGGCGAGCAGTACTTC. It translates to CASSSIRASGSKGEQYF.

The genes are TRBV4-2 and TRBJ2-5; the match to TRBD2 covers 8 bases. The CDR3 is 15 amino acids. With 1 base clipped from V and 4 bases from J, the junction kept 5 bases outside the gene matches. Germline loops: CDR1 LGHNA, CDR2 YNFKEQ. CDR3: CASSQVAGLGETQYF. As DNA, the CDR3 is TGTGCCAGCAGCCAAGTAGCGGGACTAGGAGAGACCCAGTACTTC.

The genes are TRBV6-5 and TRBJ1-6, with a tentative D call TRBD1 (5 bases). CDR3 size: 14 residues. Germline values: CDR1 MNHEY, CDR2 SVGAGI. V lost 7 bases and J lost 5, with 12 bases in between. CDR3: CASNRGGDNSPLHF. The CDR3 coding sequence is TGTGCCAGCAATCGGGGAGGGGATAATTCACCCCTCCACTTT.

The chain joins TRBV6-5 to TRBJ2-3, with 9 bases matching TRBD2. V gave up 0 bases and J gave up 3 bases; unmatched junction bases: 4. Looked up from germline, CDR1 is MNHEY and CDR2 is SVGAGI. The CDR3 sequence is 16 residues long. This CDR3 is CASSYSSGSDTDTQYF. CDR3 coding DNA: TGTGCCAGCAGTTACTCTAGCGGGAGCGATACAGATACGCAGTATTTT.

V is TRBV11-2 and J is TRBJ1-1, with no clear D. V was pared by 3 bases and J by 2 bases, with 7 bases between. Per the germline V gene, CDR1 is SGHAT and CDR2 is FQNNGV. The CDR3 contains 13 residues. The CDR3: CASSFSENTEAFF. Here the CDR3 DNA reads TGTGCCAGCAGCTTTTCAGAAAACACTGAAGCTTTCTTT. Full variable domain (rest looked up from reference TRBV11-2 and TRBJ1-1): EAGVAQSPRYKIIEKRQSVAFWCNPISGHATLYWYQQILGQGPKLLIQFQNNGVVDDSQLPKDRFSAERLKGVDSTLKIQPAKLEDSAVYLCASSFSENTEAFFGQGTRLTVV.

The genes are TRBV9 and TRBJ2-5; D is possibly TRBD2 (6 bases). The CDR3 extends over 15 amino acids. Germline V lookup: CDR1 SGDLS, CDR2 YYNGEE. With 1 base removed from V and 5 bases from J, the gap between germline ends came to 15 bases. CDR3 protein: CASSVSAGLGETQYF. Here the CDR3 DNA reads TGTGCCAGCAGCGTATCAGCGGGCCTTGGGGAGACCCAGTACTTC.

V gene TRBV27 combines with J gene TRBJ2-7; D not resolved. V was trimmed by 6 bases and J by 7 bases, leaving 16 bases between them. Germline values: CDR1 MNHEY, CDR2 SMNVEV (reference sequence). This CDR3 comprises 13 residues. CDR3 sequence (DNA): TGTGCCAGCAGGGATCATTCGCGGCGGGAGCAGTACGTC. This translates into CASRDHSRREQYV.

The rearrangement links TRBV19 to TRBJ1-2; tentatively, D is TRBD1 (6 bases). CDR3 length equals 14 residues. Germline CDR1 and CDR2: LNHDA and SQIVND (reference sequence). Trimming shortened V by 8 bases and J by 4 bases, and 17 bases separated the two germline ends. The CDR3 DNA reads TGTGCCAGTGAAAGTGGGGGCGCGATCTATGGCTACACCTTC. Amino acid sequence: CASESGGAIYGYTF.

V usage is TRBV7-2 and J usage is TRBJ2-7; no clear D. V was cut by 5 bases and J by 6 bases, with 8 bases left in between. Germline CDR1 and CDR2: SGHTA and FQGNSA. CDR3 length: 11 amino acids. The CDR3 sequence is CASSTTIEQYF. In DNA form, the CDR3 reads TGTGCCAGCAGCACAACTATCGAGCAGTACTTC.

Only a few counts were recorded for this clone. The chain is built from TRBV5-1 and TRBJ2-7; 8 nucleotides agree with TRBD1. The length of the CDR3 is 14 residues. The junction had 1 base not matched to a gene; V was cut back by 2 bases and J by 0 bases. Germline assignment: CDR1 SGHRS and CDR2 YFSETQ. CDR3 protein: CASSFGQGSYEQYV. CDR3 in DNA: TGCGCCAGCAGCTTCGGACAGGGCTCCTACGAGCAGTACGTC.

This clone was found once. This rearrangement joins TRBV28 to TRBJ1-3; D gene unclear. The germline V gene has CDR1 MDHEN and CDR2 SYDVKM. The ends were cut back, 3 bases at V and 0 bases at J, with 12 bases in the middle. This CDR3 has 16 amino acids. The CDR3 coding sequence is TGTGCCAGCAGTTTTAGTTCCCGCAACTCTGGAAACACCATATATTTT. Translated: CASSFSSRNSGNTIYF.

The chain joins TRBV6-1 to TRBJ2-7, with 7 bases aligning to TRBD1. This CDR3 has 13 residues. The J segment lost 3 bases and the V segment lost 4 bases, leaving 3 bases of the junction unmatched. CDR1 and CDR2 (germline): MNHNS, SASEGT. DNA of the CDR3: TGTGCCAGCAGTGCGGGACAGAACTACGAGCAGTACGTC. Residues: CASSAGQNYEQYV.

In its sample, this clone was seen once. The chain is built from TRBV6-6 and TRBJ1-4; possible D gene TRBD1, 6 bases. This CDR3 has 13 amino acids. In germline, CDR1 is MNHNY, CDR2 SVGAGI (reference sequence). Trimming shortened V by 8 bases and J by 7 bases, and 14 bases separated the two germline ends. CDR3 DNA sequence: TGTGCCAGCCTCCCGGGGGGCGGTGAAAAACTGTTTTTT. It specifies CASLPGGGEKLFF.

V is TRBV6-1 and J is TRBJ2-1; the match to TRBD2 covers 7 bases. This CDR3 has 14 amino acids. CDR1 and CDR2 (germline): MNHNS, SASEGT. Trimming at V came to 8 bases and at J to 3 bases, leaving 7 bases not matched to a gene. CDR3 bases: TGTGCCAGCTTCCGGGACTACCTCTACAATGAGCAGTTCTTC. It encodes CASFRDYLYNEQFF.

The CDR3 DNA reads as TGTGCCAGCAGTTATCTGTACGAGCAGTACTTC. It translates to CASSYLYEQYF. The V call is TRBV6-1, the J call TRBJ2-7, with no clear D. Germline V CDR1 and CDR2: MNHNS, SASEGT. The germline V and J ends were trimmed by 5 bases and 4 bases, with 6 bases remaining between them. The CDR3 is 11 residues long.

The chain has TRBV10-3 and TRBJ2-7, with 10 nucleotides matching TRBD2. The germline CDR1 and CDR2 sequences are ENHRY and SYGVKD. With 4 bases clipped from V and 1 base from J, the junction kept 4 bases outside the gene matches. This CDR3 contains 15 residues. The CDR3 DNA follows: TGTGCCATCAGTGGGGGACTAGCGACTTCCTACGAGCAGTACTTC. Its protein is CAISGGLATSYEQYF.

The chain couples TRBV5-1 to TRBJ2-7, with D unresolved. Trimming pared 1 base from V and 3 bases from J, leaving 17 bases between. CDR3 length equals 16 residues. Per germline, CDR1 SGHRS and CDR2 YFSETQ. In DNA, the CDR3 is TGCGCCAGCAGCTTGAACGATGAGGTCAAACTCTACGAGCAGTACGTC. It specifies CASSLNDEVKLYEQYV.

The chain uses TRBV29-1 and TRBJ2-7, with 7 bases aligning to TRBD1. The germline gives CDR1 SQVTM, CDR2 ANQGSEA. The CDR3 loop spans 13 amino acids. V lost 6 bases, J lost 2 bases, and 7 bases stayed unmatched. The CDR3 sequence is CSVDRDRTYEQYV. The DNA for the CDR3 is TGCAGCGTGGACCGGGACAGAACCTACGAGCAGTACGTC.

V gene TRBV2 combines with J gene TRBJ1-2; D ambiguous. The germline V gene encodes CDR1 SNHLY and CDR2 FYNNEI. This CDR3 is 15 amino acids long. The ends were cut back, 2 bases at V and 2 bases at J, with 12 bases in the middle. The CDR3 DNA sequence: TGTGCCAGCAGTGAATTTCCCCGCGTAAACTATGGCTACACCTTC. Translated, it gives CASSEFPRVNYGYTF. Full variable domain (missing parts from reference TRBV2 and TRBJ1-2): EPEVTQTPSHQVTQMGQEVILRCVPISNHLYFYWYRQILGQKVEFLVSFYNNEISEKSEIFDDQFSVERPDGSNFTLKIRSTKLEDSAMYFCASSEFPRVNYGYTFGSGTRLTVV.